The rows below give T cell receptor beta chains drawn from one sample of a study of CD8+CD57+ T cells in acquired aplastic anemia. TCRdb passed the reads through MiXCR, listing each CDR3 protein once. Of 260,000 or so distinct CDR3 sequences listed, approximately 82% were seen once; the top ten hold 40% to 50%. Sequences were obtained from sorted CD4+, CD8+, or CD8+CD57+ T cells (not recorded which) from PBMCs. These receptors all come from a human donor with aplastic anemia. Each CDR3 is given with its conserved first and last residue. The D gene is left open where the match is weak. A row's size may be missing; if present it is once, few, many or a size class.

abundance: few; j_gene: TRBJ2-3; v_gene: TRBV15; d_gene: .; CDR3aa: CTTSRDWDDTQYF; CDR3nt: TGTACCACCAGCAGAGATTGGGATGATACGCAGTATTTT
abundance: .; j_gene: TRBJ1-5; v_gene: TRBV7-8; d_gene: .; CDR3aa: CASSLAGGPDGQYPQHF; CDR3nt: TGTGCCAGCAGCTTAGCGGGAGGTCCCGATGGGCAGTATCCCCAGCATTTT
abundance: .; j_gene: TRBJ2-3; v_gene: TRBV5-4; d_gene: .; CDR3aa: CASSSGGEDTQYF; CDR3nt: TGCGCCAGCAGCTCCGGTGGGGAAGATACGCAGTATTTT
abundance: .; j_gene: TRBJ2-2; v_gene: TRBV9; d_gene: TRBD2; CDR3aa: CASSGQAGRNGGELFF; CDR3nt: TGTGCCAGCAGCGGACAAGCGGGGAGGAACGGCGGGGAGCTGTTTTTT
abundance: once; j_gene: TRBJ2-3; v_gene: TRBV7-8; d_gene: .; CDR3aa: CASSEAGGPDAQQYF; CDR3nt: TGTGCCAGCAGCGAAGCGGGCGGACCCGATGCTCAGCAGTATTTT
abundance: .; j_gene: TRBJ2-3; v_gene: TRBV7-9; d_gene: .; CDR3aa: CACSLAPDPQYF; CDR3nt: TGTGCCTGCAGCTTGGCGCCAGATCCGCAGTATTTT
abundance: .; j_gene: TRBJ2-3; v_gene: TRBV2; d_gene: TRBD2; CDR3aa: CASRTSGGALDTQYF; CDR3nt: TGTGCCAGCAGGACTAGCGGGGGGGCCTTAGATACGCAGTATTTT
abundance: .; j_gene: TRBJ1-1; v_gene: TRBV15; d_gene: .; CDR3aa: CATKQGVNTEAFF; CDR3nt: TGTGCCACAAAACAGGGCGTGAACACTGAAGCTTTCTTT
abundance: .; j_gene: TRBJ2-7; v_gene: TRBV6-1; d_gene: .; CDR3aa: CASSEDWQYF; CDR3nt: TGTGCCAGCAGTGAAGATTGGCAGTACTTC
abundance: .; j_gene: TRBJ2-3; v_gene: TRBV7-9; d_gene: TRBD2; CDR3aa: CASSFEGSGRGEEYF; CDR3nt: TGTGCCAGCAGCTTTGAAGGAAGCGGGAGAGGCGAGGAGTATTTT
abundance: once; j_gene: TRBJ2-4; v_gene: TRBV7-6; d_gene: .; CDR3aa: CASSSSLYSIQYF; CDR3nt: TGTGCCAGCAGCTCTTCCCTTTACTCCATTCAGTACTTC
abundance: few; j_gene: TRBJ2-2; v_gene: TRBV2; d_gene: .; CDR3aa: CAIASVGSTGELFF; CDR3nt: TGTGCCATCGCTAGCGTGGGAAGCACCGGGGAGCTGTTTTTT
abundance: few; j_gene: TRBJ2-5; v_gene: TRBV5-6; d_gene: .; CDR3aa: CASSWGGEQETQYF; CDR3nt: TGTGCCAGCAGCTGGGGCGGCGAGCAAGAGACCCAGTACTTC
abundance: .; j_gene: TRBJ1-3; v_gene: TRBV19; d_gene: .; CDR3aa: CASMYSPGTSGNTIYF; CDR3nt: TGTGCCAGTATGTACTCTCCGGGGACCTCTGGAAACACCATATATTTT
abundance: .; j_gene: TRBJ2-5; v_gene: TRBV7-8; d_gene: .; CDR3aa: CASSPTGWGYQETQYF; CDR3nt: TGTGCCAGCAGTCCAACAGGGTGGGGGTACCAAGAGACCCAGTACTTC
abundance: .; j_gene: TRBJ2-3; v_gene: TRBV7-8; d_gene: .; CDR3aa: CASSFRRDGTPYF; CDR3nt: TGTGCCAGCAGCTTCCGGCGAGACGGGACACCGTATTTT